Shown below are 15 T cell receptor beta chains from a single sample sequenced in a study of T cells in Graves' hyperthyroidism and ophthalmopathy. Authors of the study amplified TCR beta CDR3 regions from RNA transcripts. First-round RT-PCR of the TCR CDR3 relied on the HTBI primer set. TCRdb re-derived calls from the multiplex PCR reads in MiXCR, one entry per CDR3 protein. The sample contains about 380,000 distinct CDR3 sequences, approximately 17% of which appear only once. The sample consisted of blood. All receptors derive from a man younger than 35 with Graves' ophthalmopathy.

This clonotype came up many times. The rearrangement uses TRBV6-1 and TRBJ2-1, with 8 bases aligning to TRBD1. The CDR3 is 16 residues long. CDR1 and CDR2 (germline): MNHNS, SASEGT. The J segment lost 8 bases and the V segment lost 6 bases, leaving 15 bases of the junction unmatched. CDR3 sequence (DNA): TGTGCCAGCAGCACCCCAGTCGGACAGGGTCTCGATGAGCAGTTCTTC. This encodes CASSTPVGQGLDEQFF.

This clonotype occurred many times. The rearrangement links TRBV12-3 or TRBV12-4 to TRBJ2-3; no definite D call. The CDR3 is 13 amino acids. The germline V and J ends were trimmed by 6 bases and 4 bases, with 11 bases remaining between them. In DNA, the CDR3 is TGTGCCAGCAGCCCGGCTGGGGCAGATACGCAGTATTTT. It yields the protein CASSPAGADTQYF.

A few counts support this clonotype. This may come from a read error, since a much larger clone is one base off. The chain is built from TRBV4-2 and TRBJ2-3, with unresolved D. Per germline, CDR1 LGHNA and CDR2 YNFKEQ. The CDR3 is 12 residues long. The V end lost 6 bases, the J end lost 2 bases, and 6 bases lay between the germline ends. CDR3 in DNA: TGTGCCAGCAGTCGAAACACAGATACGCAGTATTTT. Its protein product is CASSRNTDTQYF.

The chain has TRBV12-3 or TRBV12-4 and TRBJ2-7; D uncertain. There are 13 residues in the CDR3. Trimming cost V 2 bases and J 5 bases, with 10 bases left between them. The CDR3 DNA reads as TGTGCCAGCAGTTTAAACGCCCAAAACGAGCAGTACTTC. It specifies CASSLNAQNEQYF.

This clonotype has at least ten counts. DNA for the CDR3: TGTGCCAGCAACCAACACAGCCTCATGAACACTGAAGCTTTCTTT. Its translation: CASNQHSLMNTEAFF. V gene TRBV2 combines with J gene TRBJ1-1, with D hard to call. The CDR3 has 15 amino acids. The germline gives CDR1 SNHLY, CDR2 FYNNEI. With 7 bases removed from V and 0 bases from J, the gap between germline ends came to 15 bases.

This clonotype has ten or more counts. The V and J genes are TRBV5-1 and TRBJ2-2, with TRBD2 as a possible D gene (7 bases). The CDR3 contains 16 residues. V dropped 3 bases and J dropped 7 bases, with 19 bases sitting between them. CDR1 is SGHRS, CDR2 YFSETQ, per germline. CDR3 in DNA: TGCGCCAGCAGCTCGTACGGGGGGCTGACCGGCGGGGAGCTGTTTTTT. Its protein is CASSSYGGLTGGELFF.

This clonotype was counted at least ten times. This chain connects TRBV7-9 to TRBJ2-3; no definite D call. This CDR3 region has 16 residues. Trimming cost V 2 bases and J 0 bases, with 12 bases left between them. The germline V gene has CDR1 SEHNR and CDR2 FQNEAQ (reference sequence). DNA of the CDR3: TGTGCCAGCAGCTTACCCCTAGTGGGCAGCACAGATACGCAGTATTTT. Amino acids: CASSLPLVGSTDTQYF.

This clonotype was observed many times. The chain combines TRBV20-1 with TRBJ1-1, with D possibly TRBD1 on 5 matching bases. Germline loops: CDR1 DFQATT, CDR2 SNEGSKA (reference sequence). V was cut by 7 bases and J by 3 bases, with 12 bases left in between. The CDR3 is 12 residues long. The CDR3 DNA sequence: TGCAGTGTGAACCGGGGGGACACTGAAGCTTTCTTT. Translated, it gives CSVNRGDTEAFF.

V usage is TRBV6-5 and J usage is TRBJ1-1; weak D call: TRBD1 (5 bases). CDR1 and CDR2 (germline): MNHEY, SVGAGI. This CDR3 region has 15 residues. Trimming removed 0 bases at V and 1 base at J, with 9 bases between. CDR3 loop: CASSYSPGQNTEAFF. CDR3 nucleotides: TGTGCCAGCAGTTACTCTCCAGGGCAGAACACTGAAGCTTTCTTT.

This clonotype was picked up a small number of times. The gene calls are TRBV5-1 and TRBJ2-2; D gene ambiguous. CDR3 length: 16 amino acids. Deletions cut 0 bases from V and 0 bases from J, with 9 bases between. CDR1 SGHRS and CDR2 YFSETQ come from the germline V gene. The chain's CDR3 is CASSLASGTNTGELFF. The CDR3 bases are TGCGCCAGCAGCTTGGCCTCGGGTACGAACACCGGGGAGCTGTTTTTT.

This chain connects TRBV6-1 to TRBJ2-1; D not certain. V was clipped by 8 bases and J by 0 bases, with 17 bases between them. The CDR3 covers 16 residues. The germline V gene encodes CDR1 MNHNS and CDR2 SASEGT. CDR3 nucleotide sequence: TGTGCCAGCCGCGGACCGGGCCGTACCTCCTACAATGAGCAGTTCTTC. It specifies CASRGPGRTSYNEQFF.

The rearrangement links TRBV7-9 to TRBJ2-1; 12 bases map to TRBD2. With V trimmed by 4 bases and J by 9 bases, 10 bases remained unmatched. CDR1 is SEHNR and CDR2 is FQNEAQ in the germline V gene (reference sequence). CDR3 length: 16 residues. This CDR3 is CASSWGTSGGRGEQFF. The CDR3 DNA sequence: TGTGCCAGCAGCTGGGGCACTAGCGGGGGGCGGGGTGAGCAGTTCTTC. The variable domain in full, completed from reference TRBV7-9 and TRBJ2-1, reads DTGVSQNPRHKITKRGQNVTFRCDPISEHNRLYWYRQTLGQGPEFLTYFQNEAQLEKSRLLSDRFSAERPKGSFSTLEIQRTEQGDSAMYLCASSWGTSGGRGEQFFGPGTRLTVL.

The rearrangement joins TRBV24-1 to TRBJ1-2; 8 nucleotides line up with TRBD1. After removal of 2 bases from V and 4 bases from J, the junction contained 5 bases not matched to a gene. Germline CDR1 reads KGHDR; CDR2 reads SFDVKD. This CDR3 is built from 15 residues. This CDR3 reads CATSDSGGTGYGYTF. CDR3 coding DNA: TGTGCCACCAGTGATTCAGGGGGCACGGGCTATGGCTACACCTTC.

This clonotype has a handful of counts. This chain uses TRBV10-1 with TRBJ2-3; D possibly corresponds to TRBD1 (5 bases). Germline values: CDR1 WNHNN, CDR2 SYGVQD (reference sequence). The CDR3 sequence is 12 residues long. With 7 bases removed from V and 4 bases from J, the gap between germline ends came to 9 bases. The DNA of the CDR3 is TGCGCCAGCATGGGGCATTCAGATACGCAGTATTTT. Protein product: CASMGHSDTQYF.

The sample holds many counts of this clonotype. V is TRBV7-9 and J is TRBJ2-1, with 8 bases that match TRBD2. Germline trimming cut 5 bases from V and 5 bases from J; bases unmatched to any gene: 8. The CDR3 is made up of 15 amino acids. Germline V gives CDR1 SEHNR, CDR2 FQNEAQ (reference sequence). Here the CDR3 reads CASSRGLARDNEQFF. In DNA form, the CDR3 reads TGTGCCAGCAGCCGCGGACTAGCCCGAGACAATGAGCAGTTCTTC.